The entry below gives a single T cell receptor beta chain sequence along with its context. What it binds is not known. This entry belongs to a study of blood T cells in healthy people across ages. Study conclusions and caveats: Diversity figures derived from one million T cells were judged to underestimate the true value. The donors' CMV status was not determined, possibly confounding changes in expanded clonotypes.

With 3 bases removed from V and 5 bases from J, the gap between germline ends came to 11 bases. Germline V lookup: CDR1 SGDLS, CDR2 YYNGEE. The CDR3 spans 14 residues. A second PCR, run for roughly 7 to 12 cycles, used a sample-barcoded 5' primer plus a J-beta primer mix. TCRdb passed the 5' RACE reads through MiXCR, listing each CDR3 protein once. The sample contains about 1.8 million distinct CDR3 sequences, about 49% of which appear only once. Input material: blood. The receptor was isolated from a woman in her thirties or forties in good health. The chain has TRBV9 and TRBJ1-4; the D is unclear. The CDR3 region is CASSDNGKNEKLFF. CDR3 DNA: TGTGCCAGCAGCGATAACGGAAAAAATGAAAAACTGTTTTTT.